Listed below are T cell receptor beta chains from one sample, sequenced in a study of shared clonotypes between healthy human individuals. The repertoire was sequenced with immunoSEQ multiplex PCR; TCRdb's copy has only in-frame clones and lacks some. The table has about 460,000 clones, more than 70% seen once. Sequenced: PBMCs. Every receptor here comes from a middle-aged woman in good health. Some clones in this sample may be carry-over from other donors' samples. The CDR3 runs from the conserved cysteine through the conserved F or W. The order of the fields is clone size, J gene, D gene, V gene, CDR3 DNA, CDR3 protein. A D gene is named only where the DNA matches it firmly. Where a row states a size, it is once, few, many or the class of an expanded clone; other rows omit it.

few,TRBJ1-2,.,TRBV10-3,TGTGCCATCAGTGAGACGACAGGCAGTGTCGTTACCTTC,CAISETTGSVVTF
.,TRBJ2-5,.,TRBV11-2,TGTGCCAGCAGCTTATCCCTAAATCGCGAGCGGGAGACCCAGTACTTC,CASSLSLNRERETQYF
.,TRBJ2-7,TRBD2,TRBV27,TGTGCCAGCAGTCTCATAGCGGGAGCTGGATTAGACGAGCAGTACTTC,CASSLIAGAGLDEQYF
.,TRBJ1-5,.,TRBV19,TGTGCCAGTAGTACTCGGGCCCGGCGGGGCAATCAGCCCCAGCATTTT,CASSTRARRGNQPQHF
.,TRBJ2-2,TRBD2,TRBV11-2,TGTGCCAGCAGGACTAGCGCGAACACCGGGGAGCTGTTTTTT,CASRTSANTGELFF
few,TRBJ1-2,.,TRBV5-1,TGCGCCAGCAGCTTGGAAGAGGGATCCTATGGCTACACCTTC,CASSLEEGSYGYTF
few,TRBJ2-7,TRBD2,TRBV25-1,TGTGCCTCCAGTGGGGATAGCGGGAGTACTTACGAGCAGTACTTC,CASSGDSGSTYEQYF
.,TRBJ2-2,TRBD2,TRBV7-3,TGTGCCAGCAGCCTCGTAAGCGGGAGTCCTCCCGGGGAGCTGTTTTTT,CASSLVSGSPPGELFF
.,TRBJ2-7,.,TRBV18,TGTGCCAGCTCACGTGTCACCTACGAGCAGTACTTC,CASSRVTYEQYF
.,TRBJ2-1,.,TRBV19,TGTGCCAGTAGTATCGCGTCCTACAATGAGCAGTTCTTC,CASSIASYNEQFF
.,TRBJ2-5,.,TRBV29-1,TGCAGCGTTGGGACAAGGACATCCCAAGAGACCCAGTACTTC,CSVGTRTSQETQYF
.,TRBJ2-4,TRBD1,TRBV2,TGTGCCAGCAGGGGGACAGGGACGAACATTCAGTACTTC,CASRGTGTNIQYF
.,TRBJ1-2,.,TRBV10-1,TGCGCCAGCACTACGGTGTACCGACTGAACTATGGCTACACCTTC,CASTTVYRLNYGYTF
.,TRBJ1-2,.,TRBV18,TGTGCCAGCTCACGGAATACAGGGCTCTATGGCTACACCTTC,CASSRNTGLYGYTF
many,TRBJ1-6,TRBD1,TRBV14,TGTGCCAGCAGCCCTCGAACAGGGGGGGATTCACCCCTCCACTTT,CASSPRTGGDSPLHF
.,TRBJ2-2,.,TRBV18,TGTGCCAGCTCGTCAATCGTACTAGCTTCAAAGGGGAACACCGGGGAGCTGTTTTTT,CASSSIVLASKGNTGELFF
.,TRBJ1-1,TRBD1,TRBV6-1,TGTGCCACCCGCTCCCCGGGACAGGCTGAAGCTTTCTTT,CATRSPGQAEAFF
.,TRBJ2-1,.,TRBV5-4,TGTGCCAGCAGCCCAACAGGGAGGGTCCACAATGAGCAGTTCTTC,CASSPTGRVHNEQFF
.,TRBJ2-1,TRBD2,TRBV4-3,TGCGCCAGCAGCCAAGATATGAGCGGGAGGGCGCTGCGAGAGCAGTTCTTC,CASSQDMSGRALREQFF
.,TRBJ2-1,TRBD2,TRBV12-5,TGTGCTAGTCCACCTCATCCGGGACTAGCGGGAGTAGGTGAGCAGTTCTTC,CASPPHPGLAGVGEQFF
.,TRBJ1-1,.,TRBV2,TGTGCCAGCAGTCGGCAGAACACTGAAGCTTTCTTT,CASSRQNTEAFF
many,TRBJ1-6,.,TRBV28,TGTGCCAGCACTCAACGGGGCACCCGCTCCTATAATTCACCCCTCCACTTT,CASTQRGTRSYNSPLHF
.,TRBJ2-1,.,TRBV7-8,TGTGCCAGCAGCTTCGGGTCGGGAGAGGAGAGGCGGTTCTTC,CASSFGSGEERRFF
many,TRBJ1-5,TRBD1,TRBV28,TGTGCCAGCAGTTTCCCCGAGACAGGGAAACGGTCCAATCAGCCCCAGCATTTT,CASSFPETGKRSNQPQHF
.,TRBJ2-1,TRBD2,TRBV11-2,TGTGCCAGCAGCCTCTGGCGGGAGCTATCCTACAATGAGCAGTTCTTC,CASSLWRELSYNEQFF
.,TRBJ2-7,TRBD2,TRBV4-2,TGTGCCAGCAGCCAAGAACGGCTAGCGGGAGGCTCCGAGCAGTACTTC,CASSQERLAGGSEQYF
.,TRBJ2-5,TRBD1,TRBV4-3,TGCGCCAGCAGCCAAGGACAGGGCTACCAAGAGACCCAGTACTTC,CASSQGQGYQETQYF
many,TRBJ2-7,TRBD2,TRBV27,TGTGCCAGCAGTTTACGTGGGGGGAGGGGCCTCTCCTACGAGCAGTACTTC,CASSLRGGRGLSYEQYF
.,TRBJ2-2,.,TRBV5-1,TGCGCCAGCAGCCCCCGGTTGGGGGAGAGGGCCGGGGAGCTGTTTTTT,CASSPRLGERAGELFF
.,TRBJ1-5,.,TRBV19,TGTGCCAGTAGTATAAAGGGGGTCAGCAATCAGCCCCAGCATTTT,CASSIKGVSNQPQHF
.,TRBJ1-2,TRBD1,TRBV6-1,TGTGCCAGCAGTGAAGGGACAGGTCTTTCCCGCTACACCTTC,CASSEGTGLSRYTF